This T cell receptor (beta chain) was observed in a study of low-dose radiotherapy and immunotherapy resistance in tumors. Whole-study context: Every two weeks, cyclophosphamide 200 mg/m2 was infused one day before radiation plus immunotherapy.

Both TCRalpha and TCRbeta chains were reverse transcribed with V-gene-specific primers. With a V-primer adapter and a constant-region primer, TCRs were amplified for about 20 PCR cycles. TCRdb re-called the reads through MiXCR, storing one row per CDR3 protein. The profile shows 55,000 to 70,000 distinct CDR3 sequences, approximately 25% of them singletons. Time point defined: before trial treatment. Along with nivolumab and ipilimumab, donors received aspirin, low-dose cyclophosphamide and low-dose radiotherapy. Per germline, CDR1 MNHEY and CDR2 SVGEGT. The V end lost 2 bases, the J end lost 0 bases, and 12 bases lay between the germline ends. The CDR3 totals 16 residues.

The TCR was taken from a male donor with prostate cancer. The genes are TRBV6-2 or TRBV6-3 and TRBJ2-3; D assignment may be TRBD1 or TRBD2 (6 bases each). The sample consisted of PBMCs, taken before treatment. CDR3 sequence reads: CASSYEGGLSTDTQYF. The DNA of the CDR3 is TGTGCCAGCAGTTACGAGGGGGGACTCAGCACAGATACGCAGTATTTT.